The following is a T cell receptor beta chain sequence with its context. What it binds is not known. The sample comes from a study of Ad26.COV2.S vaccination and SARS-CoV-2 variants. The study, taken as a whole, reports: Spike-specific CD8+ and CD4+ T cell responses reportedly showed substantial breadth after vaccination.

Trimming took off 7 bases at V and 6 bases at J, with 16 bases between the two ends. The CDR3 spans 13 residues. Clones were sequenced by immunoSEQ multiplex PCR, and TCRdb holds only the in-frame ones, with some missing. The top ten hold about 3.9% of the sample, which has just over 350,000 clones, about 90% seen once. The chain has TRBV12-3 or TRBV12-4 and TRBJ2-7; no definite D call. The sample here was peripheral blood, taken after recovery from COVID-19. The clonotype originates from a human donor who had recovered from COVID-19. Written as DNA, the CDR3 is TGTGCCAGCACCCCCTTGGGGTTGAGCGAGCAGTACTTC. Encoded protein: CASTPLGLSEQYF.